These T cell receptor beta chains were read from a single sample in a study of cytomegalovirus exposure and HLA in healthy donors. Method: immunoSEQ multiplex PCR; TCRdb's copy keeps in-frame clones and lacks some. The data contain 200,000 or so clones, approximately 80% of them singletons. The sequencing sample was made of PBMCs. The receptors originated from a man in his forties or fifties in good health and CMV-seronegative. Both conserved end residues are part of each CDR3. The D gene is left open where the match is weak. A row's size may be missing; if present it is once, few, many or a size class.

J gene | D gene | V gene | clone size | CDR3 DNA | CDR3 protein
TRBJ1-6 | NA | TRBV11-2 | NA | TGTGCCAGCAGCTTGCGGCAGTATAATTCACCCCTCCACTTT | CASSLRQYNSPLHF
TRBJ2-7 | TRBD2 | TRBV2 | NA | TGTGCCAGCAGTTTAGCGGGACCGAGCTCCTACGAGCAGTACTTC | CASSLAGPSSYEQYF
TRBJ2-7 | TRBD2 | TRBV7-2 | few | TGTGCCAGCAGCCTTCTAGGGACTAGCGGGGTTGTCGAGCAGTACTTC | CASSLLGTSGVVEQYF
TRBJ2-7 | NA | TRBV19 | NA | TGTGCCAGTCGAGGAAGGTCGGGTTTAGGCTACGAGCAGTACTTC | CASRGRSGLGYEQYF
TRBJ1-2 | NA | TRBV6-1 | NA | TGTGCCAGCAGTTATGGGCCGCCAGTCTATGGCTACACCTTC | CASSYGPPVYGYTF
TRBJ2-1 | TRBD1 | TRBV9 | NA | TGTGCCAGCAGCCCTGGACAGGGGGCGAACAATGAGCAGTTCTTC | CASSPGQGANNEQFF
TRBJ2-1 | TRBD1 | TRBV11-3 | NA | TGTGCCAGCAGCTCGGGACAGGGATCGGGCAATGAGCAGTTCTTC | CASSSGQGSGNEQFF
TRBJ1-2 | NA | TRBV19 | NA | TGTGCCAGACTAAGGTTCGCCCGGCACTATGGCTACACCTTC | CARLRFARHYGYTF
TRBJ1-2 | NA | TRBV10-3 | NA | TGTGCCATCAGGGACAGCACGTATGGCTACACCTTC | CAIRDSTYGYTF
TRBJ2-1 | NA | TRBV18 | NA | TGTGCCAGCTCACAAAGAATACAGGGTAGCCCTAACAATGAGCAGTTCTTC | CASSQRIQGSPNNEQFF
TRBJ2-7 | TRBD1 | TRBV10-3 | NA | TGTGCCATCAGTGGGACAGGGTCCTACGAGCAGTACTTC | CAISGTGSYEQYF
TRBJ2-7 | NA | TRBV9 | once | TGTGCCAGCAGCGTCGCCGGGGGGCTCTCCTACGAGCAGTACTTC | CASSVAGGLSYEQYF
TRBJ2-3 | NA | TRBV27 | NA | TGTGCCAGCAGTTTTTGGGCTAGCGAGGATACGCAGTATTTT | CASSFWASEDTQYF
TRBJ1-2 | TRBD1 | TRBV5-1 | NA | TGCGCCAGCAGCGCGGGACAGGGGGATGGCTATGGCTACACCTTC | CASSAGQGDGYGYTF
TRBJ1-2 | TRBD1 | TRBV5-6 | NA | TGTGCCAGCAGTTTGTACCCCCCGGGACAGGGGGTCTATGGCTACACCTTC | CASSLYPPGQGVYGYTF
TRBJ1-1 | NA | TRBV7-9 | NA | TGTGCCAGCAGCTCTCATGGGAGGGGGGGGAGCACTGAAGCTTTCTTT | CASSSHGRGGSTEAFF
TRBJ2-7 | TRBD1 | TRBV6-6 | NA | TGTGCCAGCAGTCCTAGGACAGGGTTAGGCTCCTACGAGCAGTACTTC | CASSPRTGLGSYEQYF
TRBJ2-3 | TRBD2 | TRBV4-2 | NA | TGTGCCAGCAGCCCCGGACTAGCGGGAGGGCCGGGCACAGATACGCAGTATTTT | CASSPGLAGGPGTDTQYF